This T cell receptor (beta chain) was sequenced in a study of PD-1 blockade in classical Hodgkin lymphoma. Whole-study findings and limits: It was CD4+ TCR diversity, not CD8+, that rose significantly by C4D1. Complete responders had baseline diversity similar to newly diagnosed patients. Baseline TCR diversity was reportedly lower in newly diagnosed patients than in healthy donors. It was reported as lower still in relapsed/refractory patients.

About this clone itself: Its specificity is unknown.

Using immunoSEQ multiplex PCR, the repertoire was profiled, and TCRdb retains in-frame clones only, with some absent. The data show almost 85,000 clones, around nine tenths seen once. Relapse after autologous stem cell transplantation occurred in every patient, and brentuximab vedotin exposure varied. Complete response, partial response or progressive disease constituted the best response categories observed. The TCR originated in a human donor with classical Hodgkin lymphoma. The sample in question was peripheral blood mononuclear cells (PBMCs), obtained at baseline.

The CDR3 protein is CASRGGTGWSGEYGYTF. CDR3 nucleotide sequence: TGTGCCAGCAGGGGAGGGACAGGGTGGAGTGGGGAATATGGCTACACCTTC. The genes are TRBV28 and TRBJ1-2; 9 bases align to TRBD1. The CDR3 length is 17 residues. Germline CDR1 MDHEN, CDR2 SYDVKM. The V segment lost 6 bases and the J segment 5 bases; nucleotides outside the gene matches: 16.